This TCR beta chain was profiled in a study of PD-1 blockade in mismatch repair-deficient tumors. TCRdb keeps only in-frame clones here, not all; method: immunoSEQ multiplex PCR. The table lists more than 40,000 clones, 78% of them singletons. TCRs were sequenced from a few patients responding to pembrolizumab. Per the germline V gene, CDR1 is SQVTM and CDR2 is ANQGSEA. The V gene lost 3 bases and the J gene lost 7 bases, with 13 bases spanning the gap. The CDR3 runs 13 residues. This TCR was recovered from an adult with mismatch repair-deficient cancer. The chain links TRBV29-1 to TRBJ2-1, with a possible D match to TRBD1 (6 bases). Sample: peripheral blood, taken 4 weeks after starting pembrolizumab. Here the CDR3 reads CSVDYGGVNEQFF. The CDR3 nucleotides are TGCAGCGTTGACTATGGGGGCGTTAATGAGCAGTTCTTC.